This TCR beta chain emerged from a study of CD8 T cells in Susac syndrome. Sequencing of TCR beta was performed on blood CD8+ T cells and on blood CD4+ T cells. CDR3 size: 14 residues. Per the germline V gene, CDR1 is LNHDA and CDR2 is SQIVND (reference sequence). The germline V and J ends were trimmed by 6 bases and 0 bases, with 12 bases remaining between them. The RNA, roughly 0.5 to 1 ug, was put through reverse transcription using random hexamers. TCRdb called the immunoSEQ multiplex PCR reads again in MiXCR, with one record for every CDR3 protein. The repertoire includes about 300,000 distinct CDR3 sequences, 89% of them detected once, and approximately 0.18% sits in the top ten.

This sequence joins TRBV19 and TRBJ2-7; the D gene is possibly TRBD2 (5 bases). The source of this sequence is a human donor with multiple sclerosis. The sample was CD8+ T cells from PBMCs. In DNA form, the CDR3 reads TGTGCCAGTAGCAGGACTCCCAGCTCCTACGAGCAGTACTTC. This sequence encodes CASSRTPSSYEQYF.